These T cell receptor beta chains were read from a single sample in a study of response to subunit inactivated influenza vaccine. One entry per CDR3 protein results from TCRdb running MiXCR on the RT-PCR reads. The data contain 530,000 or so distinct CDR3 sequences, about 25% of them singletons. Sample: CD4+ T cells sorted from PBMCs, taken roughly 5 days after vaccination. These receptors all come from a middle-aged man who received an inactivated influenza vaccine. Each CDR3 is given with its conserved first and last residue. Fields, in order: J gene, D gene, clone size, V gene, CDR3 protein, CDR3 DNA. D genes are given only for firm matches. Clone size, where shown, is once, few, many, or a class for clones that have expanded.

TRBJ2-1	.	.	TRBV5-5	CASSLRLEVNEQFF	TGTGCCAGCAGCTTGCGGCTAGAGGTCAATGAGCAGTTCTTC
TRBJ2-3	.	few	TRBV7-8	CASSSVGPGTGDTQYF	TGTGCCAGCAGCTCCGTAGGACCGGGCACAGGGGATACGCAGTATTTT
TRBJ1-1	TRBD1	few	TRBV29-1	CSVITGVTEAFF	TGCAGCGTCATCACAGGGGTCACTGAAGCTTTCTTT
TRBJ2-3	.	.	TRBV7-8	CASSLARPDTQYF	TGTGCCAGCAGCTTAGCTCGCCCAGATACGCAGTATTTT
TRBJ2-1	.	many	TRBV7-2	CASSSPGLNEQFF	TGTGCCAGCAGTAGCCCAGGCCTCAATGAGCAGTTCTTC
TRBJ1-5	.	few	TRBV6-2/TRBV6-3	CASSTSNQPQHF	TGTGCCAGCAGTACCTCCAATCAGCCCCAGCATTTT
TRBJ1-1	TRBD1	.	TRBV6-1	CASRSVTGANTEAFF	TGTGCCAGCAGATCGGTGACAGGGGCAAACACTGAAGCTTTCTTT
TRBJ2-7	.	.	TRBV5-6	CAISPGLVCYEQYF	TGTGCCATCAGCCCCGGGCTAGTCTGCTACGAGCAGTACTTC
TRBJ1-2	TRBD1	once	TRBV5-1	CASSSPFGDRQTRDGYTF	TGCGCCAGCAGCTCCCCTTTCGGGGACAGACAAACCAGGGATGGCTACACCTTC
TRBJ2-7	.	.	TRBV28	CASSSYKRDEQYF	TGTGCCAGCAGTTCCTACAAGAGGGACGAGCAGTACTTC
TRBJ2-3	.	.	TRBV7-9	CASSLAESSSTDTQYF	TGTGCCAGCAGCCTGGCGGAGTCGTCTAGCACAGATACGCAGTATTTT
TRBJ2-6	TRBD1	few	TRBV20-1	CSARGTVTGANVLTF	TGCAGTGCTAGGGGGACAGTCACTGGGGCCAACGTCCTGACTTTC
TRBJ2-5	.	few	TRBV7-2	CASSLVWETQYF	TGTGCCAGCAGCTTAGTTTGGGAGACCCAGTACTTC
TRBJ1-1	.	few	TRBV29-1	CSVAGETEAFF	TGCAGCGTGGCGGGGGAAACTGAAGCTTTCTTT
TRBJ1-2	TRBD1	.	TRBV5-4	CASRNDPGQGSSGYTF	TGTGCCAGCAGAAACGATCCGGGACAGGGAAGCTCCGGCTACACCTTC
TRBJ2-2	TRBD1	few	TRBV5-1	CASSADGTANTGELFF	TGCGCCAGCAGCGCGGACGGGACAGCGAACACCGGGGAGCTGTTTTTT
TRBJ2-3	.	.	TRBV4-1	CASSRNGRGAPDTQYF	TGCGCCAGCAGCCGCAACGGGCGCGGGGCTCCAGATACGCAGTATTTT
TRBJ2-3	TRBD2	few	TRBV7-9	CASSTLRSSGYTDTQYF	TGTGCCAGCAGCACCCTCCGGTCTAGCGGGTACACAGATACGCAGTATTTT
TRBJ1-4	.	few	TRBV7-2	CASSFSIGTKNEKLFF	TGTGCCAGCAGCTTTTCGATCGGGACAAAGAATGAAAAACTGTTTTTT
TRBJ2-5	TRBD2	.	TRBV18	CASSPSRLAGVQETQYF	TGTGCCAGCTCACCCTCCCGACTAGCGGGGGTCCAAGAGACCCAGTACTTC
TRBJ2-5	.	.	TRBV4-1	CASSQMSGGSRSGGETQYF	TGCGCCAGCAGCCAAATGTCCGGGGGCTCTAGATCTGGAGGAGAGACCCAGTACTTC
TRBJ1-5	.	.	TRBV7-2	CASSLVAGYSQPQHF	TGTGCCAGCAGCTTAGTCGCAGGGTATAGTCAGCCCCAGCATTTT
TRBJ2-5	TRBD2	.	TRBV20-1	CSASPAGLAAFFQETQYF	TGCAGTGCTAGTCCAGCAGGACTAGCGGCCTTTTTCCAAGAGACCCAGTACTTC
TRBJ2-1	.	few	TRBV6-5	CASSYVRGTYNEQFF	TGTGCCAGCAGTTACGTCAGGGGCACCTACAATGAGCAGTTCTTC
TRBJ2-4	.	few	TRBV3-1	CASSEDQNNIQYF	TGTGCCAGCAGCGAAGATCAGAATAACATTCAGTACTTC
TRBJ2-2	TRBD2	.	TRBV7-8	CASSLAVGRVRGGTGELFF	TGTGCCAGCAGCTTAGCGGTGGGACGTGTTAGGGGAGGGACCGGGGAGCTGTTTTTT
TRBJ1-2	.	.	TRBV18	CASSPGADYGYTF	TGTGCCAGCTCACCAGGGGCGGACTATGGCTACACCTTC
TRBJ2-5	.	.	TRBV29-1	CSVAGWETQYF	TGCAGCGTTGCGGGTTGGGAGACCCAGTACTTC
TRBJ2-2	TRBD2	few	TRBV6-1	CASSENTGGHFGTGELFF	TGTGCCAGCAGTGAGAACACGGGGGGGCACTTTGGCACCGGGGAGCTGTTTTTT
TRBJ2-3	.	few	TRBV11-2	CASSLFGFTDYLKQYF	TGTGCCAGCAGCTTATTTGGTTTTACGGATTATCTTAAGCAGTATTTT
TRBJ2-7	.	.	TRBV5-1	CASSLTAPEDEQYF	TGCGCCAGCAGCCTCACGGCTCCCGAGGACGAGCAGTACTTC
TRBJ2-3	TRBD1	few	TRBV20-1	CSATQGAGTDTQYF	TGCAGTGCTACTCAGGGGGCGGGCACAGATACGCAGTATTTT
TRBJ2-5	.	few	TRBV3-1	CASSLMLFSSETQYF	TGTGCCAGCAGCCTTATGTTGTTCTCCTCCGAGACCCAGTACTTC
TRBJ2-1	.	.	TRBV20-1	CSARDGVDRYNEQFF	TGCAGTGCTCGCGACGGGGTCGACCGTTACAATGAGCAGTTCTTC
TRBJ2-1	TRBD2	.	TRBV6-1	CASHSIAGAYIEQFF	TGTGCCAGCCACAGTATAGCGGGAGCCTACATTGAGCAGTTCTTC
TRBJ1-4	.	.	TRBV19	CAIICRGSNEKLFF	TGTGCCATAATCTGCAGGGGATCTAATGAAAAACTGTTTTTT
TRBJ1-1	TRBD1	.	TRBV3-1	CASSQGTGNRRAFF	TGTGCCAGCAGCCAAGGGACAGGGAACCGTCGGGCTTTCTTT
TRBJ2-2	.	.	TRBV7-6	CASSSEAGGELFF	TGTGCCAGCAGCTCCGAGGCAGGCGGGGAGCTGTTTTTT
TRBJ1-6	.	.	TRBV30	CAWSSQGGTPLHF	TGTGCCTGGAGTAGCCAGGGAGGTACACCCCTCCACTTT
TRBJ2-5	.	many	TRBV25-1	CASSLGPPAETQYF	TGTGCCAGCAGCCTTGGCCCGCCGGCGGAGACCCAGTACTTC
TRBJ1-3	.	.	TRBV12-3/TRBV12-4	CASSLGWTGGNTIYF	TGTGCCAGCAGCCTAGGGTGGACTGGAGGAAACACCATATATTTT
TRBJ1-2	TRBD1	many	TRBV20-1	CSAREWPGGDGYTF	TGCAGTGCTAGAGAATGGCCAGGGGGCGATGGCTACACCTTC
TRBJ1-6	.	many	TRBV6-1	CASSLTGGSPLHF	TGTGCCAGCAGCCTCACAGGAGGCTCACCCCTCCACTTT
TRBJ2-7	.	.	TRBV28	CASSDGVLDSYEQYF	TGTGCCAGCAGTGATGGGGTACTGGACTCCTACGAGCAGTACTTC
TRBJ2-7	.	.	TRBV18	CASSPRPGTREYEQYF	TGTGCCAGCTCACCGAGACCCGGGACTCGAGAGTACGAGCAGTACTTC
TRBJ2-3	.	.	TRBV11-2	CASSFHGGRADTQYF	TGTGCCAGCAGCTTTCACGGGGGTAGGGCAGATACGCAGTATTTT
TRBJ2-2	TRBD2	.	TRBV9	CASSVRAGVAGELFF	TGTGCCAGCAGCGTTAGAGCGGGAGTGGCCGGGGAGCTGTTTTTT
TRBJ2-7	TRBD2	.	TRBV7-2	CASSLATSGDVPYEQYF	TGTGCCAGCAGCTTAGCAACTAGCGGGGATGTCCCCTACGAGCAGTACTTC
TRBJ2-7	.	few	TRBV7-8	CASSLKITTYEQYF	TGTGCCAGCAGCCTTAAGATCACTACCTACGAGCAGTACTTC
TRBJ1-2	.	.	TRBV7-9	CASSSPHRDTFYGYTF	TGTGCCAGCAGCTCCCCACACCGGGACACCTTCTATGGCTACACCTTC